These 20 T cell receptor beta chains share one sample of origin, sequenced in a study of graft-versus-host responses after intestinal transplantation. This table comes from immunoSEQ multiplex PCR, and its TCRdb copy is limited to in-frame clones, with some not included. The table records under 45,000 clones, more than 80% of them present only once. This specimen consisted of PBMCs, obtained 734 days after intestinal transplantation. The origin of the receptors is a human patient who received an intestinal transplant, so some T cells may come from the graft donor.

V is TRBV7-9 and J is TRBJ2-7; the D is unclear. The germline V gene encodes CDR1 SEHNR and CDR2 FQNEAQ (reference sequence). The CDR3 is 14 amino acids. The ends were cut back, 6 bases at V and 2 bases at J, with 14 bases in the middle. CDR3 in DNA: TGTGCCAGCAGTTCCACCCATTCTACCTACGAGCAGTACTTC. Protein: CASSSTHSTYEQYF.

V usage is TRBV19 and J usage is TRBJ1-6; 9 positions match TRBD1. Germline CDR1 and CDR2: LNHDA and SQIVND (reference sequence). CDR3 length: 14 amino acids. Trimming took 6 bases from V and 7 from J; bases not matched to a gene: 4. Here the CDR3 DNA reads TGTGCCAGTAGGGACAGGGGAGGAAATTCACCCCTCCACTTT. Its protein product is CASRDRGGNSPLHF.

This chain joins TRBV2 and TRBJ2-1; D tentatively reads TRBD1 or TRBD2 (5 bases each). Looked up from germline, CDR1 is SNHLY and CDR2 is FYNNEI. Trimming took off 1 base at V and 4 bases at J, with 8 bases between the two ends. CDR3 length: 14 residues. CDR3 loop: CASSEGDQYNEQFF. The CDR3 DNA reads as TGTGCCAGCAGTGAAGGGGACCAATACAATGAGCAGTTCTTC.

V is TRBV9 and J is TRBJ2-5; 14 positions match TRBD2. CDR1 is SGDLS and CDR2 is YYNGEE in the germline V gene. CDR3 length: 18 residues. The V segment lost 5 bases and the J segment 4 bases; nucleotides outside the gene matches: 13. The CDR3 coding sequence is TGTGCCAGCAGTCGTGGACTAGCGGGAGGCTCTGGGATAGAGACCCAGTACTTC. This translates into CASSRGLAGGSGIETQYF.

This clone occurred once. CDR3 amino acids: CASSVRFEADTQYF. The DNA of the CDR3 is TGTGCCAGCAGTGTCAGGTTCGAGGCAGATACGCAGTATTTT. This chain connects TRBV2 to TRBJ2-3; D gene unclear. The germline V gene has CDR1 SNHLY and CDR2 FYNNEI. The CDR3 loop spans 14 amino acids. Trimming stripped 4 bases from V and 4 bases from J, with 12 bases between.

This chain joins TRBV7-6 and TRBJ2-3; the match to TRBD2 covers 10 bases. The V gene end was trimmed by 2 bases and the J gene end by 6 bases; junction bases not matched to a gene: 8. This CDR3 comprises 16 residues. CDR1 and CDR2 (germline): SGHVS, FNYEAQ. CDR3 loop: CASSLWRAGGLDTQYF. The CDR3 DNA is TGTGCCAGCAGCTTATGGCGAGCGGGGGGGTTGGATACGCAGTATTTT. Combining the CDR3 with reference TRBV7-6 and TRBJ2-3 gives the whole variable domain GAGVSQSPRYKVTKRGQDVALRCDPISGHVSLYWYRQALGQGPEFLTYFNYEAQQDKSGLPNDRFSAERPEGSISTLTIQRTEQRDSAMYRCASSLWRAGGLDTQYFGPGTRLTVL.

CDR3 protein: CASSFDLPDNFPYNEQFF. In DNA, the CDR3 is TGTGCCAGCAGCTTCGACCTCCCGGACAACTTCCCCTACAATGAGCAGTTCTTC. The J gene is TRBJ2-1, the V gene TRBV7-2, with D possibly matching TRBD1 (5 bases). CDR1 is SGHTA, CDR2 FQGNSA, per germline. CDR3 size: 18 residues. With 3 bases removed from V and 2 bases from J, the gap between germline ends came to 20 bases. The entire variable domain, with the rest obtained from reference TRBV7-2 and TRBJ2-1, is as follows: GAGVSQSPSNKVTEKGKDVELRCDPISGHTALYWYRQSLGQGLEFLIYFQGNSAPDKSGLPSDRFSAERTGGSVSTLTIQRTQQEDSAVYLCASSFDLPDNFPYNEQFFGPGTRLTVL.

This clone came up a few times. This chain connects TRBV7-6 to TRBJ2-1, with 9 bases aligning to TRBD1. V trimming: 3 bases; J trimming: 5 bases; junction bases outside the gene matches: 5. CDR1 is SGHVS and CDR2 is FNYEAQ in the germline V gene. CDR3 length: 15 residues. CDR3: CASSFRQGGNNEQFF. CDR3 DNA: TGTGCCAGCAGCTTCCGACAGGGGGGTAACAATGAGCAGTTCTTC.

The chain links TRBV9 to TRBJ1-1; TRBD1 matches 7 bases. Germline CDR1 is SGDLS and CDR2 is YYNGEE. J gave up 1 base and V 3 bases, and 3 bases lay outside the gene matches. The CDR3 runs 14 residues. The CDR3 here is CASSGQGPNTEAFF. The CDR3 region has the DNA TGTGCCAGCAGCGGACAGGGACCGAACACTGAAGCTTTCTTT.

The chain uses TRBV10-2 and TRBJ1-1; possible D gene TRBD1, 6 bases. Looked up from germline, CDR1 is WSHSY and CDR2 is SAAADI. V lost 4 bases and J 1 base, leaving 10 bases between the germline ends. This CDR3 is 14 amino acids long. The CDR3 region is CASSVEGGNTEAFF. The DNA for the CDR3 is TGCGCCAGCAGTGTTGAGGGGGGGAACACTGAAGCTTTCTTT.

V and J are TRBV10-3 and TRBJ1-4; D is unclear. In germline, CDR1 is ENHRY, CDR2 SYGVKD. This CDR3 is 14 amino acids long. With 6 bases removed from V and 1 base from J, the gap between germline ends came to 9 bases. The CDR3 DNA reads TGTGCCATCAGGGGAAGCGGAACTAATGAAAAACTGTTTTTT. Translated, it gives CAIRGSGTNEKLFF.

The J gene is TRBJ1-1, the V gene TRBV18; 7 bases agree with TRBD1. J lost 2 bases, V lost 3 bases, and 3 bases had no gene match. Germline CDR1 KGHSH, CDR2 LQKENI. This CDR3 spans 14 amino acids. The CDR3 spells CASSPQGENTEAFF. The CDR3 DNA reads TGTGCCAGCTCACCGCAGGGGGAAAACACTGAAGCTTTCTTT.

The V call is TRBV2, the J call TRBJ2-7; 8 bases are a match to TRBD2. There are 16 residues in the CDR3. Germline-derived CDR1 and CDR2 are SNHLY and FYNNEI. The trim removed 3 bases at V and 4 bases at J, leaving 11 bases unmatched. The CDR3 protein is CASSETPGLVVYEQYF. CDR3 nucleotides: TGTGCCAGCAGTGAGACTCCGGGACTAGTAGTTTACGAGCAGTACTTC.

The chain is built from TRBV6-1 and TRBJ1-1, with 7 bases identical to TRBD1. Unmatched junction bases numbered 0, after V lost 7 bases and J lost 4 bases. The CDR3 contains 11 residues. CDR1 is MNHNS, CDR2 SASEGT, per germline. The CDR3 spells CASTGGTEAFF. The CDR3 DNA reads TGTGCCAGCACAGGGGGCACTGAAGCTTTCTTT.

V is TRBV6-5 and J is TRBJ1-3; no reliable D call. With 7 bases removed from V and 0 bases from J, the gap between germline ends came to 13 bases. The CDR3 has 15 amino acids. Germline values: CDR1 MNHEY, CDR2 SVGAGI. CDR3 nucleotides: TGTGCCAGCACACACTACCCGGGCTCTGGAAACACCATATATTTT. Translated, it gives CASTHYPGSGNTIYF.

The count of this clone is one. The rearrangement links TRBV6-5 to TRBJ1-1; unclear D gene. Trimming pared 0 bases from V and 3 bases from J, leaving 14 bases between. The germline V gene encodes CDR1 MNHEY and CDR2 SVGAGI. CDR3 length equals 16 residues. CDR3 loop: CASSYSYQVRDTEAFF. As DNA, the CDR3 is TGTGCCAGCAGTTACTCGTATCAGGTTCGGGACACTGAAGCTTTCTTT.

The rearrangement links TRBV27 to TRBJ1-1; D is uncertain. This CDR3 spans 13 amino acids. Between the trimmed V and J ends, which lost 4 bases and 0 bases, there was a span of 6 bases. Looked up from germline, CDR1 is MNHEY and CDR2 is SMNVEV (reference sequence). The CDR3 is CASSWAVNTEAFF. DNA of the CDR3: TGTGCCAGCAGTTGGGCGGTGAACACTGAAGCTTTCTTT.

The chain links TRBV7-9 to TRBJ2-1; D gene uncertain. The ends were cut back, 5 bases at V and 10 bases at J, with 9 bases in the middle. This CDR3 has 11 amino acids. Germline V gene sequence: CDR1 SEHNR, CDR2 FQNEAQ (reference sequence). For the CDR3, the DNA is TGTGCCAGCAGCCCGACGAGAGAGCAGTTCTTC. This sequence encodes CASSPTREQFF.

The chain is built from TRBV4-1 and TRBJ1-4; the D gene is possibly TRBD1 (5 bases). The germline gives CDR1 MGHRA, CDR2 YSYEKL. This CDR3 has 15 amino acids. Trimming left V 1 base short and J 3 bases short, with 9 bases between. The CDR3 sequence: CASSQGAGSNEKLFF. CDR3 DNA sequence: TGCGCCAGCAGCCAAGGGGCAGGGTCTAATGAAAAACTGTTTTTT.

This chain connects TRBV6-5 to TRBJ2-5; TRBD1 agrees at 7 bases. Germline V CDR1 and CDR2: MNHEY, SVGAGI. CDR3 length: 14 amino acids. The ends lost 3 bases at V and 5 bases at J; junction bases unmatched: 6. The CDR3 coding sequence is TGTGCCAGCAGTTATTTCACAGGGGACGAGACCCAGTACTTC. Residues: CASSYFTGDETQYF.